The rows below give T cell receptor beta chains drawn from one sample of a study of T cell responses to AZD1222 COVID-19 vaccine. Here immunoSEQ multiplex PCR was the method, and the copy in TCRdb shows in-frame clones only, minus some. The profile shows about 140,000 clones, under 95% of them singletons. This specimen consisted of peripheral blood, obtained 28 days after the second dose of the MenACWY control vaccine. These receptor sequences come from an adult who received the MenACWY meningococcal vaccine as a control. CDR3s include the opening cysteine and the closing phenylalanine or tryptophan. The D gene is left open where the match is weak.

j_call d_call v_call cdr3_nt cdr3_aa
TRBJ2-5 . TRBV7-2 TGTGCCAGCAGCGTACAAGAGACCCAGTACTTC CASSVQETQYF
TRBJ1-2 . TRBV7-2 TGTGCCAGCAGCCCCGGGCCGCCCTTGGGGGGCTACACCTTC CASSPGPPLGGYTF
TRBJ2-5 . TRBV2 TGTGCCAGCAGTGCGGTTGGGGAGACCCAGTACTTC CASSAVGETQYF
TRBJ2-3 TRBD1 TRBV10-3 TGTGCCATCAAGGCGACAGGGGGCGTGGATACGCAGTATTTT CAIKATGGVDTQYF
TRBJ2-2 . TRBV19 TGTGCCAGTAGTATAGGGCATCCCGGGGAGCTGTTTTTT CASSIGHPGELFF
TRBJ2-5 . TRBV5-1 TGCGCCAGCAGCCCCGGGGAGACCCAGTACTTC CASSPGETQYF
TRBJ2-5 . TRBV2 TGTGCCAGCAGTACACGGGACGGAGAGACCCAGTACTTC CASSTRDGETQYF
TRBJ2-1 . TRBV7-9 TGTGCCAGCAGCCCTAGAGGGGGTGTTTCCTACAATGAGCAGTTCTTC CASSPRGGVSYNEQFF
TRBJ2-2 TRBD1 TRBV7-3 TGTGCCAGCAGCCCAGAGGGACAGTACACCGGGGAGCTGTTTTTT CASSPEGQYTGELFF
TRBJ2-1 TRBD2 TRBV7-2 TGTGCCAGCAGCTTCGGGGGACTAGCCTATGAGCAGTTCTTC CASSFGGLAYEQFF
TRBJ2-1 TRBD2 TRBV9 TGTGCCAGCAGCGTAGCGGCTAGCGGGACTGGCGAGCAGTTCTTC CASSVAASGTGEQFF
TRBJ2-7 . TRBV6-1 TGTGCCAGCAGCTCGGACATCACCTACGAGCAGTACTTC CASSSDITYEQYF
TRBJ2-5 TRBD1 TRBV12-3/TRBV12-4 TGTGCCAGCAGTTTCGACAGGGTGGGGACCCAGTACTTC CASSFDRVGTQYF
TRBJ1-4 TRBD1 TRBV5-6 TGTGCCAGCAGCTTGTTTTCAGGGGGAACTAATGAAAAACTGTTTTTT CASSLFSGGTNEKLFF